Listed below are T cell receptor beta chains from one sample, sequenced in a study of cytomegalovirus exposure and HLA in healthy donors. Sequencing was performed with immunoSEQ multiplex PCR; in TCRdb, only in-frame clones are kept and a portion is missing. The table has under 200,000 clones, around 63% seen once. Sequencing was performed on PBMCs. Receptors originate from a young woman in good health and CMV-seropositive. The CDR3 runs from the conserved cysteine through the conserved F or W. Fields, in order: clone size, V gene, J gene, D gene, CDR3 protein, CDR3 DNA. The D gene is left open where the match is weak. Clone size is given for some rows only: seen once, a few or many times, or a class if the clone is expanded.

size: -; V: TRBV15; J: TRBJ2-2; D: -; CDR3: CATSRGSRNTGELFF; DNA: TGTGCCACCAGCAGAGGTTCGCGGAACACCGGGGAGCTGTTTTTT
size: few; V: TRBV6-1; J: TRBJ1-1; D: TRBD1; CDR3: CAGEDRGGTEAFF; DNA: TGTGCCGGAGAGGACAGGGGCGGGACTGAAGCTTTCTTT
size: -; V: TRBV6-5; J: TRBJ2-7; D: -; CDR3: CASSYSTSPYEQYF; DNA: TGTGCCAGCAGTTACTCAACTTCTCCCTACGAGCAGTACTTC
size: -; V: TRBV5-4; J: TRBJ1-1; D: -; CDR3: CASSFAGVLVNTEAFF; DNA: TGTGCCAGCAGCTTCGCGGGGGTTCTTGTGAACACTGAAGCTTTCTTT
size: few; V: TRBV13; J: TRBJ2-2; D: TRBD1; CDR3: CASSLGRGRGSGELFF; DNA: TGTGCCAGCAGCTTAGGACGGGGCAGGGGGTCCGGGGAGCTGTTTTTT
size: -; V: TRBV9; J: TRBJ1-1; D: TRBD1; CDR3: CASSVGYRGTEAFF; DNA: TGTGCCAGCAGCGTAGGCTACAGGGGCACTGAAGCTTTCTTT
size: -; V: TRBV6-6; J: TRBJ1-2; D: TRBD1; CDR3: CASSYDRGIGNYGYTF; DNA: TGTGCCAGCAGTTACGACAGGGGGATTGGTAACTATGGCTACACCTTC
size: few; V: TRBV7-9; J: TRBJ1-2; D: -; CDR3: CASSVWEDGYTF; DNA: TGTGCCAGCAGCGTATGGGAGGATGGCTACACCTTC
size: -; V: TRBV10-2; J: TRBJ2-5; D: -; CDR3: CASSDVRETQYF; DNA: TGCGCCAGCAGTGATGTTCGAGAGACCCAGTACTTC
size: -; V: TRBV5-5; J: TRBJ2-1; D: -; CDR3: CASSSPRGFDEQFF; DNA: TGTGCCAGCAGCTCACCCCGGGGTTTTGATGAGCAGTTCTTC
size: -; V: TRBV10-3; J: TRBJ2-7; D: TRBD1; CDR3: CAINSYGQGYEQYF; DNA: TGTGCCATCAATAGCTACGGACAGGGGTACGAGCAGTACTTC
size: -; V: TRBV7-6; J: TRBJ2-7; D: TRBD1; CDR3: CASSLKGQGDFYEQYF; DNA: TGTGCCAGCAGCTTAAAGGGACAGGGGGACTTCTACGAGCAGTACTTC
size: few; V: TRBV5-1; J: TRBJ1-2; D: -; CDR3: CASSLTRIRAEGYTF; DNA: TGCGCCAGCAGCTTGACAAGGATCAGGGCGGAAGGCTACACCTTC
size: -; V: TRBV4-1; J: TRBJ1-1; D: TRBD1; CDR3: CASSQWDRVNTEAFF; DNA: TGCGCCAGCAGCCAATGGGACAGGGTGAACACTGAAGCTTTCTTT
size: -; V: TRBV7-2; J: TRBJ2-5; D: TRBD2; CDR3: CASSLTSGGEETQYF; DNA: TGTGCCAGCAGCTTAACTAGCGGGGGGGAAGAGACCCAGTACTTC
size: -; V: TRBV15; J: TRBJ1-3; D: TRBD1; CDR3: CATSRDRTGGPRGTIYF; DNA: TGTGCCACCAGCAGAGATCGGACAGGGGGGCCCAGGGGCACCATATATTTT
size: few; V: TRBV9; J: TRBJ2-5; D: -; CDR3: CASSYRESETQYF; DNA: TGTGCCAGCAGCTACAGGGAAAGCGAGACCCAGTACTTC
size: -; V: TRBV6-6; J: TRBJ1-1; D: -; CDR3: CASSYSMGSTEAFF; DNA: TGTGCCAGCAGTTACTCGATGGGGAGCACTGAAGCTTTCTTT
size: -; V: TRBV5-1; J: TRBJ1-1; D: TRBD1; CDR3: CASSLGTGGADMNTEAFF; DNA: TGCGCCAGCAGCTTGGGAACAGGGGGCGCGGACATGAACACTGAGGCTTTCTTT
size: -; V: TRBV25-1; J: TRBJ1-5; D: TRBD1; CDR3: CASEGAGNQPQHF; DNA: TGTGCCAGCGAGGGGGCCGGCAATCAGCCCCAGCATTTT
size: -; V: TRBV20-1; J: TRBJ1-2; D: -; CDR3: CSARDNYGYTF; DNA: TGCAGTGCCAGGGATAACTATGGCTACACCTTC
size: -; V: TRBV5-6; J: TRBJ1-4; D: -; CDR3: CASSSDGVWQTNEKLFF; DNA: TGTGCCAGCAGCTCGGACGGGGTGTGGCAGACTAATGAAAAACTGTTTTTT
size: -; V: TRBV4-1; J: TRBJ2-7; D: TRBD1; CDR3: CASSQWDRESYEQYF; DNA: TGCGCCAGCAGCCAATGGGACAGGGAATCCTACGAGCAGTACTTC
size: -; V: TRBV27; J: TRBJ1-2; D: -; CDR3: CASSLFPKTGGGYTF; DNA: TGTGCCAGCAGTTTGTTTCCGAAGACAGGCGGTGGCTACACCTTC